The rows below give T cell receptor beta chains drawn from one sample of a study of regulatory T cells. Libraries were prepared by immunoSEQ multiplex PCR; TCRdb keeps only in-frame clonotypes and omits some of them. Counted here are approximately 10,000 clones, over 70% occurring once; the ten biggest clones make up 10% to 13%. The sequenced sample was CD8+ T cells sorted from blood. These receptors originate from a person in their late teens or twenties with CD3G deficiency. CDR3s include the opening cysteine and the closing phenylalanine or tryptophan. A D gene is named only where the DNA matches it firmly. Not all rows give a size; the values are once, few, many and, for expanded clones, a class.

v_call: TRBV11-2; clone_size: .; d_call: .; j_call: TRBJ1-2; cdr3_nt: TGTGCCAGCAGCTTATCTGGACGGCGGGGCTACACCTTC; cdr3_aa: CASSLSGRRGYTF
v_call: TRBV11-2; clone_size: .; d_call: .; j_call: TRBJ1-4; cdr3_nt: TGTGCCAGCAGCTTGGGCAGGGTACATGCAACTAATGAAAAACTGTTTTTT; cdr3_aa: CASSLGRVHATNEKLFF
v_call: TRBV7-8; clone_size: few; d_call: .; j_call: TRBJ2-1; cdr3_nt: TGTGCCAGCAGCCCTCACCATGAGCAGTTCTTC; cdr3_aa: CASSPHHEQFF
v_call: TRBV28; clone_size: .; d_call: .; j_call: TRBJ2-1; cdr3_nt: TGTGCCAGCAGTTTTAGCGGCAATGAGCAGTTCTTC; cdr3_aa: CASSFSGNEQFF
v_call: TRBV28; clone_size: .; d_call: TRBD1; j_call: TRBJ2-5; cdr3_nt: TGTGCCAGCAGGGGGACAGGGGTTTTGGAGACCCAGTACTTC; cdr3_aa: CASRGTGVLETQYF
v_call: TRBV7-9; clone_size: .; d_call: .; j_call: TRBJ1-1; cdr3_nt: TGTGCCAGCAGCCATCCCGCCCCCTTTTCGAACACTGAAGCTTTCTTT; cdr3_aa: CASSHPAPFSNTEAFF
v_call: TRBV28; clone_size: .; d_call: .; j_call: TRBJ2-7; cdr3_nt: TGTGCCAGCAGTTCGGGACACGCCTCCTTGGGGTCCTACGAGCAGTACTTC; cdr3_aa: CASSSGHASLGSYEQYF
v_call: TRBV11-3; clone_size: .; d_call: .; j_call: TRBJ1-1; cdr3_nt: TGTGCCAGCAGCTTAGATCAACAGCCGAACACTGAAGCTTTCTTT; cdr3_aa: CASSLDQQPNTEAFF
v_call: TRBV5-1; clone_size: .; d_call: .; j_call: TRBJ1-2; cdr3_nt: TGCGCCAGCAGCTTGGGGACAGATGAAAACTATGGCTACACCTTC; cdr3_aa: CASSLGTDENYGYTF
v_call: TRBV4-1; clone_size: .; d_call: TRBD2; j_call: TRBJ2-7; cdr3_nt: TGCGCCAGCAGCCAGAGGACTAGCGGGTTCTACGAGCAGTACTTC; cdr3_aa: CASSQRTSGFYEQYF
v_call: TRBV28; clone_size: .; d_call: TRBD2; j_call: TRBJ2-3; cdr3_nt: TGTGCCAGCAGTCCCCGAGGAGCGGGAGGGCCAGCAGATACGCAGTATTTT; cdr3_aa: CASSPRGAGGPADTQYF
v_call: TRBV5-1; clone_size: .; d_call: .; j_call: TRBJ2-3; cdr3_nt: TGCGCCAGCAGCTTGGCGAGTCGGTTCACAGATACGCAGTATTTT; cdr3_aa: CASSLASRFTDTQYF
v_call: TRBV28; clone_size: .; d_call: .; j_call: TRBJ1-2; cdr3_nt: TGTGCCAGCAGTTCAAGGGACATTTATGGCTACACCTTC; cdr3_aa: CASSSRDIYGYTF
v_call: TRBV5-5; clone_size: large; d_call: TRBD2; j_call: TRBJ2-3; cdr3_nt: TGTGCCAGCAGCCGGTGGGCTAGCGGGAGTGGAACAGATACGCAGTATTTT; cdr3_aa: CASSRWASGSGTDTQYF
v_call: TRBV11-2; clone_size: medium-sized; d_call: TRBD2; j_call: TRBJ2-7; cdr3_nt: TGTGCCAGCAGCCCCGGTAGCGGGGGGCTCTCCTACGAGCAGTACTTC; cdr3_aa: CASSPGSGGLSYEQYF
v_call: TRBV5-1; clone_size: few; d_call: .; j_call: TRBJ2-7; cdr3_nt: TGCGCCAGCAGCTTGGCCTCGGAAGGGGGGCACGAGCAGTACTTC; cdr3_aa: CASSLASEGGHEQYF
v_call: TRBV19; clone_size: .; d_call: .; j_call: TRBJ2-2; cdr3_nt: TGTGCCAGTAGTATCCCTGGTGGCGGGGAGCTGTTTTTT; cdr3_aa: CASSIPGGGELFF
v_call: TRBV11-2; clone_size: .; d_call: .; j_call: TRBJ1-1; cdr3_nt: TGTGCCAGCAGCTTAGAACCGCAGGGTACTGAAGCTTTCTTT; cdr3_aa: CASSLEPQGTEAFF
v_call: TRBV10-3; clone_size: .; d_call: .; j_call: TRBJ2-7; cdr3_nt: TGTGCCATCAGTGACCCGGGGACTCCCCCCAACGAGCAGTACTTC; cdr3_aa: CAISDPGTPPNEQYF
v_call: TRBV7-9; clone_size: .; d_call: .; j_call: TRBJ2-5; cdr3_nt: TGTGCCAGCAGCATCGGCGGACTGGAAGAGACCCAGTACTTC; cdr3_aa: CASSIGGLEETQYF
v_call: TRBV6-1; clone_size: once; d_call: .; j_call: TRBJ1-2; cdr3_nt: TGTGCCAGCAGTGAAGCAGTTGGGTCCCTTTATGGCTACACCTTC; cdr3_aa: CASSEAVGSLYGYTF
v_call: TRBV7-9; clone_size: few; d_call: .; j_call: TRBJ2-4; cdr3_nt: TGTGCCAGCAGCTCCGAGGGGGCCAAAAACATTCAGTACTTC; cdr3_aa: CASSSEGAKNIQYF
v_call: TRBV11-2; clone_size: .; d_call: TRBD2; j_call: TRBJ2-3; cdr3_nt: TGTGCCAGCAGCGCGGGACTAGCGGGGACTTCTAGCACAGATACGCAGTATTTT; cdr3_aa: CASSAGLAGTSSTDTQYF
v_call: TRBV28; clone_size: .; d_call: TRBD1; j_call: TRBJ1-4; cdr3_nt: TGTGCCAGCAAAAGAGGACAGGGTGCAACTAATGAAAAACTGTTTTTT; cdr3_aa: CASKRGQGATNEKLFF
v_call: TRBV28; clone_size: .; d_call: TRBD2; j_call: TRBJ2-1; cdr3_nt: TGTGCCAGCAGTCCCCGGGCTAGCGGATATGAGCAGTTCTTC; cdr3_aa: CASSPRASGYEQFF
v_call: TRBV7-3; clone_size: .; d_call: .; j_call: TRBJ2-7; cdr3_nt: TGTGCCAGCAGCTCACAACGACAGAAGGTGGCCTACGAGCAGTACTTC; cdr3_aa: CASSSQRQKVAYEQYF
v_call: TRBV7-2; clone_size: .; d_call: .; j_call: TRBJ1-1; cdr3_nt: TGTGCCAGCAGCCCCGTGGGGGACACTGAGGCTTTCTTT; cdr3_aa: CASSPVGDTEAFF
v_call: TRBV19; clone_size: .; d_call: .; j_call: TRBJ1-2; cdr3_nt: TGTGCCAGTAGTATTGGAGCGTTCTATGGCTACACCTTC; cdr3_aa: CASSIGAFYGYTF
v_call: TRBV28; clone_size: .; d_call: .; j_call: TRBJ2-7; cdr3_nt: TGTGCCAGCAGTTTTATAGGGGCGGGGGAGCAGTACTTC; cdr3_aa: CASSFIGAGEQYF
v_call: TRBV7-8; clone_size: .; d_call: .; j_call: TRBJ2-7; cdr3_nt: TGTGCCAGCAGCTTAGTGGAGGGGCCCTACGAGCAGTACTTC; cdr3_aa: CASSLVEGPYEQYF
v_call: TRBV29-1; clone_size: .; d_call: .; j_call: TRBJ1-3; cdr3_nt: TGCAGCGTTGAACCCAAAAGATCTGGAAACACCATATATTTT; cdr3_aa: CSVEPKRSGNTIYF
v_call: TRBV7-8; clone_size: .; d_call: TRBD1; j_call: TRBJ2-7; cdr3_nt: TGTGCCAGCAGCTTACCGGGACAGGGGAACGAGCAGTACTTC; cdr3_aa: CASSLPGQGNEQYF